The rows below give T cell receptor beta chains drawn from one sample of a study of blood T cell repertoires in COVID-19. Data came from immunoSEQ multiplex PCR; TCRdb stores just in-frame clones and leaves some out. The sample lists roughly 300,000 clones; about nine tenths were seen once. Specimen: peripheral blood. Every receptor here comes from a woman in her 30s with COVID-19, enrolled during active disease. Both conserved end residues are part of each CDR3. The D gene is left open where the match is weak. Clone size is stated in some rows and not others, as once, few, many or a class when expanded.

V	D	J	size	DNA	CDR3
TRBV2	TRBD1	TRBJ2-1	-	TGTGCCAGCACCAAGGACAGGTGGGTCAATGAGCAGTTCTTC	CASTKDRWVNEQFF
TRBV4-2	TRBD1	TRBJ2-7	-	TGTGCCAGCAGCCACCACTCAGACAGGGTCGGTTACGAGCAGTACTTC	CASSHHSDRVGYEQYF
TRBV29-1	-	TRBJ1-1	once	TGCAGCGTTGAAGAGGACACCGAGCTTTATGAAGCTTTCTTT	CSVEEDTELYEAFF
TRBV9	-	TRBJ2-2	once	TGTGCCAGCAGCGCCGAGGGCGGGGGCCCGAACACCGGGGAGCTGTTTTTT	CASSAEGGGPNTGELFF
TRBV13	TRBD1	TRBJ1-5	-	TGTGCCAGCAGCGCAGGGGGTGCGGCCCAGCATTTT	CASSAGGAAQHF
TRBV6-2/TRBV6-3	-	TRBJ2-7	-	TGTGCCAGCAGTTACGGACAGATCTCCTACGAGCAGTACTTC	CASSYGQISYEQYF
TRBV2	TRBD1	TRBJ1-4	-	TGTGCCAGCAGGGAGTTGGGACAGGGGAGGTCGGTAAAACTGTTTTTT	CASRELGQGRSVKLFF
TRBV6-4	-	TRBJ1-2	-	TGTGCCAGCGCGTTTCTCCTCCACCCTGTTAGGAGGGGCTACACCTTC	CASAFLLHPVRRGYTF
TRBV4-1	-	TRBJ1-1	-	TGCGCCAGCAGCCAAGATCAAGCAAGGAACACTGAAGCTTTCTTT	CASSQDQARNTEAFF
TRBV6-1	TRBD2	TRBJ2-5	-	TGTGCCAGCAGTGATTCCAGACTAGCGGGGACAGAGACCCAGTACTTC	CASSDSRLAGTETQYF
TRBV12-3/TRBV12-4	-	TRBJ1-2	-	TGTGCCAGCAGTTCTTTCTATGGCTACACCTTC	CASSSFYGYTF
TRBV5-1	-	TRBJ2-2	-	TGCGCCAGCAGCTTGGCCCCACACCCGAACACCGGGGAGCTGTTTTTT	CASSLAPHPNTGELFF
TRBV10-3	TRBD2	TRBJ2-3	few	TGTGCCATCAGTGGGAGGGGACTAGCGGGCGAAAAGAGCACAGATACGCAGTATTTT	CAISGRGLAGEKSTDTQYF
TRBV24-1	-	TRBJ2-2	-	TGTGCCACCAGTGACCCCTCCCCGCCGGACACCGGGGAGCTGTTTTTT	CATSDPSPPDTGELFF
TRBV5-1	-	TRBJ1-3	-	TGCGCCAGCAGCTTTTCGGGCGGGACCTCTGGAAACACCATATATTTT	CASSFSGGTSGNTIYF
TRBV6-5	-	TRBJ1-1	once	TGTGCCAGCATGAGGGGGAGCACTGAAGCTTTCTTT	CASMRGSTEAFF
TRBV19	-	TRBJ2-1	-	TGTGCCAGTAGGCATACCGGGTCATACAATGAGCAGTTCTTC	CASRHTGSYNEQFF
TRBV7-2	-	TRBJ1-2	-	TGTGCCAGCAGCTTGACAGAGGACTATGGCTACACCTTC	CASSLTEDYGYTF
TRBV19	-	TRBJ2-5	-	TGTGCCAGTAGTAACCCCCCCGGGACCCAGTACTTC	CASSNPPGTQYF
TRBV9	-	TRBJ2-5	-	TGTGCCAGCAGCGACCACAGGGGGGGCGAGACCCAGTACTTC	CASSDHRGGETQYF
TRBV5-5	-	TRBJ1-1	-	TGTGCCAGCAGCTTGAGTTGGACAGAGAACACTGAAGCTTTCTTT	CASSLSWTENTEAFF
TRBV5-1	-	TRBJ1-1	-	TGCGCCAGCAGCTTGTGGAGGGACAACACTGAAGCTTTCTTT	CASSLWRDNTEAFF
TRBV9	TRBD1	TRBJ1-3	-	TGTGCCAGCAGCGTAGGAACAGGGGATTCTGGAAACACCATATATTTT	CASSVGTGDSGNTIYF
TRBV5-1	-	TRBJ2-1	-	TGCGCCAGCTACTCCCCAATAGAACACAATGAGCAGTTCTTC	CASYSPIEHNEQFF
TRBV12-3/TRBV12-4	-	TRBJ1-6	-	TGTGCCAGCAGTTGGAGTAATTCACCCCTCCACTTT	CASSWSNSPLHF
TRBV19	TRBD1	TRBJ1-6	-	TGTGCCAGTAGACAACGGACAGGGGATAATTCACCCCTCCACTTT	CASRQRTGDNSPLHF
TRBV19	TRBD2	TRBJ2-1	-	TGTGCCAGTAGTTTGGGACTAGGAACCGATGAGCAGTTCTTC	CASSLGLGTDEQFF
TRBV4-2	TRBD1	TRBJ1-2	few	TGTGCCAGCAGCCTCCTCCACCCTGGGACAGCCAACTATGGCTACACCTTC	CASSLLHPGTANYGYTF
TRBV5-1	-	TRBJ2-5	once	TGCGCCAGCAGACAGCCCCAAGAGACCCAGTACTTC	CASRQPQETQYF
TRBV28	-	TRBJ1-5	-	TGTGCCAGCAGTCCATCACAGGGAACCCAGCCCCAGCATTTT	CASSPSQGTQPQHF
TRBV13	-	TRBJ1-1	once	TGTGCCAGCAGCTTGGGGCGAGTGAACACTGAAGCTTTCTTT	CASSLGRVNTEAFF
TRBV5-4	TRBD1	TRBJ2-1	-	TGTGCCAGTAGTCCCGGACAGGGAGTGGATGAGCAGTTCTTC	CASSPGQGVDEQFF
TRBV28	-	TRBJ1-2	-	TGTGCCACCGGTCGCAGGCGCTATGGCTACACCTTC	CATGRRRYGYTF
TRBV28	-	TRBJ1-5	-	TGTGCCAGCATGAGGGATAGCAATCAGCCCCAGCATTTT	CASMRDSNQPQHF
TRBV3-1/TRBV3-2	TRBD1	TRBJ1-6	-	TGTGCCAGCAGCCCAAAAAGACAGGGGTATTCACCCCTCCACTTT	CASSPKRQGYSPLHF
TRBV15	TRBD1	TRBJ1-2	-	TGTGCCACCAGCAGACTAACCGGACAGGAGGATGGCTACACCTTC	CATSRLTGQEDGYTF
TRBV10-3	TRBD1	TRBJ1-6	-	TGTGCCATCAGTCGGACAGGGGACGGATCACCCCTCCACTTT	CAISRTGDGSPLHF
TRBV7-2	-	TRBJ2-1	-	TGTGCCAGCAGCCTCAGGGAGCGGGTGAACAATGAGCAGTTCTTC	CASSLRERVNNEQFF
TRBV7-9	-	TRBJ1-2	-	TGTGCCAGCAGCTTCGGTCGTGTCTATGGCTACACCTTC	CASSFGRVYGYTF
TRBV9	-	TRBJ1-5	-	TGTGCCAGCAGCAAAGGGGCGGGGGGTCAGCCCCAGCATTTT	CASSKGAGGQPQHF
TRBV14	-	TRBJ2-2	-	TGTGCCAGCAGCCCCGGGGGGAACACCGGGGAGCTGTTTTTT	CASSPGGNTGELFF